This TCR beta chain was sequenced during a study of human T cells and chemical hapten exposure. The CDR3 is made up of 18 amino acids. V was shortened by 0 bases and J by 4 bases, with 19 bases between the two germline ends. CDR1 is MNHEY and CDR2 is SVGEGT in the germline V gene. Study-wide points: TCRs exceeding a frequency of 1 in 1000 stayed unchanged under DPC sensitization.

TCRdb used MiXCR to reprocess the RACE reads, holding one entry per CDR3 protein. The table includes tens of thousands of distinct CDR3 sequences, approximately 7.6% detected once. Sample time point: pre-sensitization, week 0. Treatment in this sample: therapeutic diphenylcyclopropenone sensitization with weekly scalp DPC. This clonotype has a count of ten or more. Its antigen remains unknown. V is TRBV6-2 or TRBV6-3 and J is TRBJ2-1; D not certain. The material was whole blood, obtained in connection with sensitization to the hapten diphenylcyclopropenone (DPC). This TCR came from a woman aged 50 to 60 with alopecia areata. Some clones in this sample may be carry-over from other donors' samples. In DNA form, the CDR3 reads TGTGCCAGCAGTTACTCAACTCCGTGGCAGGAGCCTTACAATGAGCAGTTCTTC. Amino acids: CASSYSTPWQEPYNEQFF.